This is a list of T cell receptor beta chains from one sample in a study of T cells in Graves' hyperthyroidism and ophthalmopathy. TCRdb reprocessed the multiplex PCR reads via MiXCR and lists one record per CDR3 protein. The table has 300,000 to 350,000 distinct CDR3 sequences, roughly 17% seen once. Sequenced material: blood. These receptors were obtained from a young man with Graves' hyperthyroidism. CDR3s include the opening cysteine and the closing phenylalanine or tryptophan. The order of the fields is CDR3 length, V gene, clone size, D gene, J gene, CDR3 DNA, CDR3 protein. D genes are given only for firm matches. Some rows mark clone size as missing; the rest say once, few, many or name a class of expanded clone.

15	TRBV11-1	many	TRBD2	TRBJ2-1	TGTGCCAGCAGCTTAGCGGGACTAGCGGGAGATGAGCAGTTCTTC	CASSLAGLAGDEQFF
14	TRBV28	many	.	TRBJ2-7	TGTGCCAGCAATACTGGGGGGCAGGGCAACGAGCAGTACTTC	CASNTGGQGNEQYF
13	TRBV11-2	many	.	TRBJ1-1	TGTGCCAGCAGCTTATCGAGGCAAGCTGAAGCTTTCTTT	CASSLSRQAEAFF
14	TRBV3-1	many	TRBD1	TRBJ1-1	TGTGCCAGCAGCCTCCGCCGACAGGGTTTCCGAGCTTTCTTT	CASSLRRQGFRAFF
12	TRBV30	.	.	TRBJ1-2	TGTGTCTGGAGTCCCGGGGCTTATGGCTACACCTTC	CVWSPGAYGYTF
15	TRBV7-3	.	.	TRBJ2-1	TGTGCCAGCAGCGTTGACAGGAGCCCCTACAATGAGCAGTTCTTC	CASSVDRSPYNEQFF
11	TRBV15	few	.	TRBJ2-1	TGTGCCACCTCCCTCGGGGTTGAGCAGTTCTTC	CATSLGVEQFF
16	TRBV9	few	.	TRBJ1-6	TGTGCCAGCAGCGTAGCTGTGCCAGGACCTAATTCACCCCTCCACTTT	CASSVAVPGPNSPLHF
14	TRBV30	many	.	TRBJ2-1	TGTGCCTGGAGTACAGGGAGGTCCTACAATGAGCAGTTCTTC	CAWSTGRSYNEQFF
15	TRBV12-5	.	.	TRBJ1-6	TGTGCTAGTGGTTTGTTGGTACGGGGAGGTTCACCCCTCCACTTT	CASGLLVRGGSPLHF
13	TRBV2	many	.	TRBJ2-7	TGTGCCAGCTCGGAGGAGTGGGGAGGCGAGCAGTACTTC	CASSEEWGGEQYF
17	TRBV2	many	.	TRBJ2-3	TGTGCCAGCGCGGGGTTTGACCCTTGGTATCTCACAGATACGCAGTATTTT	CASAGFDPWYLTDTQYF
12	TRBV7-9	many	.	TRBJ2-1	TGTGCCAGCAGCTCGACCAACAATGAGCAGTTCTTC	CASSSTNNEQFF
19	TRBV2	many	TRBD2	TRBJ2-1	TGTGCCAGCAGCCATGAGGGCCTAGCGGGAGGCCCTCCATACAATGAGCAGTTCTTC	CASSHEGLAGGPPYNEQFF
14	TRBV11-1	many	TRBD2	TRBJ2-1	TGTGCCAGCAGCTTAGTCAGGAAGCGGGACCAGCAGTTCTTC	CASSLVRKRDQQFF
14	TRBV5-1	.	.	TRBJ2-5	TGCGCCAGCAGCTGGGGGGCAGGGACGGAGACCCAGTACTTC	CASSWGAGTETQYF
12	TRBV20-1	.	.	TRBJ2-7	TGCAGAGCAGACAGAGGCGGGTACGAGCAGTACTTC	CRADRGGYEQYF
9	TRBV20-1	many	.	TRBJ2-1	TGCAGACTCTCCAATGAGCAGTTCTTC	CRLSNEQFF
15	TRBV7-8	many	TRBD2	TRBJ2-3	TGTGCCAGCAGCTTAGGACTAGCGGGAGTCATTACGCAGTATTTT	CASSLGLAGVITQYF
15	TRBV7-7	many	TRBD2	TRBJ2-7	TGTGCTAGCAGCCCTAAGCGGACTAGCGGCTACGAGCAGTACTTC	CASSPKRTSGYEQYF
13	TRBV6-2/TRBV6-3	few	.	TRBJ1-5	TGTGCCAGCAGTTACCGGGGAATTCAGCCCCAGCATTTT	CASSYRGIQPQHF
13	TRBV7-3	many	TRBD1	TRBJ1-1	TGTGCCAGCAGCTCCGACAGGGTCGCTGAAGCTTTCTTT	CASSSDRVAEAFF
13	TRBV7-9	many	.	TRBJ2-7	TGTGCCAGCGGGACCTCTTTCTCCTACGAGCAGTACTTC	CASGTSFSYEQYF
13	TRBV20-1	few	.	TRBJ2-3	TGCAGTGCCCCCCCCCCAGTGAAGGATACGCAGTATTTT	CSAPPPVKDTQYF
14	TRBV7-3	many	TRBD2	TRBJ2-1	TGTGCCAGCAAAGGTAGCGGGAGTGCCAATGAGCAGTTCTTC	CASKGSGSANEQFF
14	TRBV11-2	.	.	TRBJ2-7	TGTGCCAGCCGGGACTCGCCACTATCCTACGAGCAGTACTTC	CASRDSPLSYEQYF
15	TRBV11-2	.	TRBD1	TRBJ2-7	TGCGCCAGCAGCGGCTCGGCAGGGGGAGTAGGGGAGCAGTACTTC	CASSGSAGGVGEQYF
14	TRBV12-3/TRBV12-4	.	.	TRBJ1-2	TGTGCCAGCAGTTGGACAGCCTCTAACTATGGCTACACCTTC	CASSWTASNYGYTF
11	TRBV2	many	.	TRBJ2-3	TGTGCCAGCAAGGCGACAGATACGCAGTATTTT	CASKATDTQYF
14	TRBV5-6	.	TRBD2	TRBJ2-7	TGTGCCAGCAGCTTGGGACTAGCTACCTACGAGCAGTACTTC	CASSLGLATYEQYF
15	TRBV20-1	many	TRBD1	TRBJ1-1	TGCAGTGCTAGAGATTGGGGGACAGGGAACACTGAAGCTTTCTTT	CSARDWGTGNTEAFF
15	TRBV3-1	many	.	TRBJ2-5	TGTGCCAGCAGCCCTGGACAGCTACTTGGGGAGACCCAGTACTTC	CASSPGQLLGETQYF
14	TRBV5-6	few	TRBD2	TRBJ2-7	TGTGCCAGCAGCTTGGGCCGGCGGGGGATCGAGCAGTACTTC	CASSLGRRGIEQYF
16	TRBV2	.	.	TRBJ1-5	TGTGCCACCTTGGTACTACAGTTTTATAGCAATCAGCCCCAGCATTTT	CATLVLQFYSNQPQHF
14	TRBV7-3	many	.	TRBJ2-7	TGTGCCAGCAGCACGCAGGGCCCCCCCGACGAGCAGTACTTC	CASSTQGPPDEQYF
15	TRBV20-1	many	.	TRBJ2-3	TGCAGTGCTAGAGATCTGGGGAGGAGCACAGATACGCAGTATTTT	CSARDLGRSTDTQYF
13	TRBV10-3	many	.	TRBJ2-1	TGTGCCACCTTGACTAGGGTTGACAATGAGCAGTTCTTC	CATLTRVDNEQFF
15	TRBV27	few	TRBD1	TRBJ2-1	TGTGCCAGCAGTTCGGACAGGGGACTCTACAATGAGCAGTTCTTC	CASSSDRGLYNEQFF
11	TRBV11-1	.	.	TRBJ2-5	TGTGCCAGCAGCTCTACCCTGACCCAGTACTTC	CASSSTLTQYF
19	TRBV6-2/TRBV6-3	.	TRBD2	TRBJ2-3	TGTGCCAGCAGTTACTCCTACCTCACTCTAGCGGGCCCCTCAGATACGCAGTATTTT	CASSYSYLTLAGPSDTQYF
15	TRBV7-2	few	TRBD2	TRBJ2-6	TGTGCCAGCAGCTCGGGGGGATCTTGGGCCAACGTCCTGACTTTC	CASSSGGSWANVLTF
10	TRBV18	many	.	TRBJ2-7	TGTGCCAGCTCACCGCCCGAGCAGTACTTC	CASSPPEQYF
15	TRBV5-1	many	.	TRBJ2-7	TGCGCCAGCAGCTTGGGGACGGGTGCGCCATACGAGCAGTACTTC	CASSLGTGAPYEQYF
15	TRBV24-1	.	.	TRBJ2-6	TGTGCCACCAGTTTTACTGTCTCTGGGGCCAACGTCCTGACTTTC	CATSFTVSGANVLTF
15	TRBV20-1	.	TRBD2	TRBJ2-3	TGCAGTGCTCCGATAGCGGGAGGGAGCGCAGATACGCAGTATTTT	CSAPIAGGSADTQYF
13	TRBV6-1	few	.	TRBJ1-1	TGTGCCAGCAGTGCCGCTAGAACAAGTGAAGCTTTCTTT	CASSAARTSEAFF
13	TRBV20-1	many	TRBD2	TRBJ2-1	TGCAGTGCTAGGCAGCGGGAGGGGGCTGAGCAGTTCTTC	CSARQREGAEQFF
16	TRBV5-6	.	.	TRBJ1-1	TGTGCCAGCAGCTTGAATCAGGTTGGGAAAGGCGCTGAAGCTTTCTTT	CASSLNQVGKGAEAFF
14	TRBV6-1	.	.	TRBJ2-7	TGTGCCAGCAGCCTAGACCGGATTCGCTACGAGCAGTACTTC	CASSLDRIRYEQYF
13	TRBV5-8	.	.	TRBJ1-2	TGTGCCAGCAGCTTGGATCAGACGCATGGCTACACCTTC	CASSLDQTHGYTF
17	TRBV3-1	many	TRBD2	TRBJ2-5	TGTGCCAGCAGCCCCGGGACTAGCGTCGATGATTCAGAGACCCAGTACTTC	CASSPGTSVDDSETQYF
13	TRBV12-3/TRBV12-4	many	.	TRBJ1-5	TGTGCCAGCTCAACCAGGGGAAGTCAGCCCCAGCATTTT	CASSTRGSQPQHF
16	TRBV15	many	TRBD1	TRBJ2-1	TGTGCCACCAGCAGACTTCGGACAGGGGCCGAGGGTGAGCAGTTCTTC	CATSRLRTGAEGEQFF
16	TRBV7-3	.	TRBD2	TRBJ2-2	TGTGCCAGCAGCTTGTTAGGGACTAGCCCCACCGGGGAGCTGTTTTTT	CASSLLGTSPTGELFF
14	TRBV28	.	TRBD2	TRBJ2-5	TGTGCCAGCACCGGGGGAGGGCCCTGGGAGACCCAGTACTTC	CASTGGGPWETQYF
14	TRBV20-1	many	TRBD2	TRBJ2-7	TGCAGTGCTTGGCTAGCGGGAGGGTCCTACGAGCAGTACTTC	CSAWLAGGSYEQYF
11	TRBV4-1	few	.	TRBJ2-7	TGCGCCAGCAGCCTGGGGCGCAAGCAGTACTTC	CASSLGRKQYF
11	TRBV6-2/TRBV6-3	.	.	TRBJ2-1	TGTGCCATCAGTTACCTGGATGAGCAGTTCTTC	CAISYLDEQFF
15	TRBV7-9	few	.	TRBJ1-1	TGTGCCAGCAGCTTAGTGTTCGGCAGAAACACTGAAGCTTTCTTT	CASSLVFGRNTEAFF